One sample yielded the 31 T cell receptor beta chains listed below, sequenced in a study of cytomegalovirus exposure and HLA in healthy donors (TCRdb year 2017). Libraries came from the immunoSEQ multiplex PCR assay. For the multiplex PCR, a mixture combining 60 forward primers for TCR Vbeta segments and 13 reverse primers for TCR Jbeta segments was used. TCRdb took this table from immuneACCESS and kept in-frame rearrangements with V and J called. Such tables lack part of the clones; where checked against another copy, unresolved V genes explain under half of the gap, and the rest is unexplained. Present in this sample are about 150,000 clones, 72% of which were seen just once. In total, the top ten clones hold roughly 2% of the sample. Specimen: PBMCs. The receptors originated from a middle-aged man in good health and CMV-seronegative.

This clone has just a few counts. This CDR3 is CSVEEGGQASSYNEQFF. Written as DNA, the CDR3 is TGCAGCGTTGAAGAGGGGGGACAGGCGAGCTCCTACAATGAGCAGTTCTTC. This chain links TRBV29-1 with TRBJ2-1; 8 nucleotides match TRBD1. CDR3 length: 17 residues. V lost 0 bases and J lost 0; bases outside the gene matches: 7. The V gene's germline CDR1 is SQVTM and CDR2 ANQGSEA.

V is TRBV5-1 and J is TRBJ2-2; D is unresolved. Per the germline V gene, CDR1 is SGHRS and CDR2 is YFSETQ. V gave up 4 bases and J gave up 1 base, with 20 bases separating them. CDR3 length: 18 amino acids. The CDR3, as DNA: TGCGCCAGCAGCCTACCGAGCCGAGAGGCGCAGAACACCGGGGAGCTGTTTTTT. It codes for CASSLPSREAQNTGELFF. The variable domain in full, completed from reference TRBV5-1 and TRBJ2-2, reads KAGVTQTPRYLIKTRGQQVTLSCSPISGHRSVSWYQQTPGQGLQFLFEYFSETQRNKGNFPGRFSGRQFSNSRSEMNVSTLELGDSALYLCASSLPSREAQNTGELFFGEGSRLTVL.

This chain connects TRBV6-5 to TRBJ1-2; D is perhaps TRBD1 (6 bases). The V and J ends lost 5 bases and 4 bases respectively, with 14 bases between them. This CDR3 comprises 14 residues. Germline values: CDR1 MNHEY, CDR2 SVGAGI. Here the CDR3 reads CASSPNRVVYGYTF. For the CDR3, the DNA is TGTGCCAGCAGTCCCAACAGGGTGGTCTATGGCTACACCTTC.

The J gene is TRBJ1-4, the V gene TRBV28; TRBD1 aligns across 7 bases. The length of the CDR3 is 15 residues. After removal of 5 bases from V and 0 bases from J, the junction contained 3 bases not matched to a gene. Germline-derived CDR1 and CDR2 are MDHEN and SYDVKM. CDR3 sequence: CASSMGQSTNEKLFF. The CDR3 DNA is TGTGCCAGCAGTATGGGACAGTCAACTAATGAAAAACTGTTTTTT.

A few counts support this clone. The chain links TRBV6-5 to TRBJ1-3; D perhaps matches TRBD1 (5 bases). CDR1 MNHEY and CDR2 SVGAGI come from the germline V gene. The V and J ends lost 0 bases and 4 bases respectively, with 10 bases between them. There are 15 residues in the CDR3. The CDR3 reads CASSYSRGTGNTIYF. CDR3 bases: TGTGCCAGCAGTTACTCAAGGGGTACCGGAAACACCATATATTTT.

This chain joins TRBV9 and TRBJ1-4; D unresolved. The CDR3 totals 15 residues. Germline CDR1 SGDLS, CDR2 YYNGEE. The V end was cut by 0 bases, the J end by 7 bases, with 13 bases between. The CDR3 region is CASSVGAGVGEKLFF. CDR3 DNA sequence: TGTGCCAGCAGCGTAGGGGCCGGGGTGGGTGAAAAACTGTTTTTT.

J is TRBJ1-1 and V is TRBV5-4; 10 positions match TRBD1. Per the germline V gene, CDR1 is SGHNT and CDR2 is YYREEE (reference sequence). CDR3 size: 14 residues. V was pared by 5 bases and J by 1 base, with 2 bases of the junction left unmatched. CDR3 DNA: TGTGCCAGCAGAGGGACAGGGGAGAACACTGAAGCTTTCTTT. Translated, it gives CASRGTGENTEAFF.

This chain connects TRBV9 to TRBJ1-6; 8 bases map to TRBD1. The ends lost 4 bases at V and 6 bases at J; junction bases unmatched: 6. CDR3 length: 15 amino acids. Germline CDR1 and CDR2: SGDLS and YYNGEE. The CDR3 region is CASSPRQGINSPLHF. The CDR3, as DNA: TGTGCCAGCAGCCCCCGACAGGGGATTAATTCACCCCTCCACTTT.

The genes are TRBV13 and TRBJ1-5; 11 bases line up with TRBD1. The CDR3 is 16 residues long. V lost 4 bases to trimming and J lost 6 bases; unmatched junction nucleotides: 8. Germline V gene sequence: CDR1 PRHDT, CDR2 FYEKMQ (reference sequence). CDR3: CASSYSSGTGGQPQHF. CDR3 nucleotide sequence: TGTGCCAGCAGCTACTCCTCCGGGACAGGGGGTCAGCCCCAGCATTTT.

The chain combines TRBV27 with TRBJ2-1, with D perhaps TRBD2 (5 bases). This CDR3 is built from 15 residues. In germline, CDR1 is MNHEY, CDR2 SMNVEV (reference sequence). Deletions cut 6 bases from V and 2 bases from J, with 14 bases between. The CDR3 protein is CASRTLGSPYNEQFF. The CDR3 DNA reads TGTGCCAGCAGGACACTAGGCTCTCCCTACAATGAGCAGTTCTTC.

This rearrangement joins TRBV5-6 to TRBJ2-3; weak D call: TRBD2 (6 bases). Germline CDR1 SGHDT, CDR2 YYEEEE. The CDR3 loop spans 15 amino acids. V was cut by 1 base and J by 1 base, with 10 bases left in between. Here the CDR3 DNA reads TGTGCCAGCAGCTTGTTCAGCGGGCGCACAGATACGCAGTATTTT. Translation gives CASSLFSGRTDTQYF.

A few counts support this clone. This rearrangement joins TRBV11-2 to TRBJ1-1, with 8 bases fitting TRBD1. The germline CDR1 and CDR2 sequences are SGHAT and FQNNGV. This CDR3 is built from 17 residues. With 4 bases clipped from V and 5 bases from J, the junction kept 15 bases outside the gene matches. The CDR3 protein is CASSSILRTGIKTEAFF. CDR3 coding DNA: TGTGCCAGCAGCTCAATCCTCCGGACAGGGATTAAGACTGAAGCTTTCTTT. The full variable domain, completed using reference TRBV11-2 and TRBJ1-1, is EAGVAQSPRYKIIEKRQSVAFWCNPISGHATLYWYQQILGQGPKLLIQFQNNGVVDDSQLPKDRFSAERLKGVDSTLKIQPAKLEDSAVYLCASSSILRTGIKTEAFFGQGTRLTVV.

The rearrangement uses TRBV5-4 and TRBJ2-7; 7 bases align to TRBD2. CDR1 and CDR2 (germline): SGHNT, YYREEE (reference sequence). The V and J ends lost 1 base and 4 bases, in that order; junction bases with no gene match: 8. The CDR3 consists of 15 residues. The CDR3 spells CASSLTYSGVYEQYF. CDR3 coding DNA: TGTGCCAGCAGCTTGACATACAGCGGGGTGTACGAGCAGTACTTC. Together with reference TRBV5-4 and TRBJ2-7, the CDR3 gives the full variable domain: ETGVTQSPTHLIKTRGQQVTLRCSSQSGHNTVSWYQQALGQGPQFIFQYYREEENGRGNFPPRFSGLQFPNYSSELNVNALELDDSALYLCASSLTYSGVYEQYFGPGTRLTVT.

The chain is built from TRBV4-1 and TRBJ2-4; a weak D match, TRBD1 (6 bases). Germline V gene lookup returns CDR1 MGHRA and CDR2 YSYEKL. The CDR3 is made up of 14 amino acids. Trimming stripped 4 bases from V and 4 bases from J, with 11 bases between. CDR3 in DNA: TGCGCCAGCAGCCGAGCAGGGGTAAAAAACATTCAGTACTTC. It specifies CASSRAGVKNIQYF.

The rearrangement links TRBV7-9 to TRBJ1-5, with D perhaps matching TRBD1 (6 bases). The CDR3 is 18 residues long. The V end lost 4 bases, the J end lost 6 bases, and 25 bases lay between the germline ends. Per germline, CDR1 SEHNR and CDR2 FQNEAQ (reference sequence). CDR3 sequence reads: CASSWAPLGGGRGQPQHF. CDR3 nucleotide sequence: TGTGCCAGCAGCTGGGCCCCTTTAGGGGGGGGCAGAGGTCAGCCCCAGCATTTT.

The chain has TRBV5-1 and TRBJ2-3; D perhaps matches TRBD2 (6 bases). Germline CDR1 reads SGHRS; CDR2 reads YFSETQ. The germline V and J ends were trimmed by 4 bases and 6 bases, with 15 bases remaining between them. There are 14 residues in the CDR3. The CDR3 coding sequence is TGCGCCAGCAGCCCCCAGGGTGGGGGGGATACGCAGTATTTT. Amino acids: CASSPQGGGDTQYF.

The rearrangement links TRBV19 to TRBJ1-1; D is ambiguous. The CDR3 covers 14 residues. In germline, CDR1 is LNHDA, CDR2 SQIVND (reference sequence). The V and J ends lost 7 bases and 8 bases respectively, with 20 bases between them. The CDR3, as DNA: TGTGCCAGTACATATGGTGGCGGGTTAAGAGAAGCTTTCTTT. Amino acid sequence: CASTYGGGLREAFF.

This clone was recorded a few times. The gene calls are TRBV19 and TRBJ2-1, with 11 bases matching TRBD2. The CDR3 spans 12 residues. Germline V gene lookup returns CDR1 LNHDA and CDR2 SQIVND (reference sequence). V was clipped by 6 bases and J by 15 bases; unmatched bases: 7. CDR3 loop: CASSNSGGVRFF. In DNA form, the CDR3 reads TGTGCCAGTAGCAATAGCGGGGGGGTTCGGTTCTTC.

The V gene is TRBV6-1, the J gene TRBJ2-2; 8 positions agree with TRBD1. The CDR3 sequence is 16 residues long. Germline CDR1 and CDR2: MNHNS and SASEGT. V lost 0 bases and J lost 6; bases outside the gene matches: 6. CDR3 nucleotide sequence: TGTGCCAGCAGTGAAGCGAGCGGACAGGGCGCCGGGGAGCTGTTTTTT. Its translation is CASSEASGQGAGELFF.

The genes are TRBV6-6 and TRBJ2-7, with 8 bases identical to TRBD1. CDR3 length: 15 amino acids. With V trimmed by 2 bases and J by 3 bases, 6 bases remained unmatched. Germline V gives CDR1 MNHNY, CDR2 SVGAGI (reference sequence). CDR3 loop: CASSYGDRTYYEQYF. For the CDR3, the DNA is TGTGCCAGCAGTTACGGGGACAGGACCTACTACGAGCAGTACTTC.

Only a few counts were recorded for this clone. The chain couples TRBV4-3 to TRBJ1-3; D perhaps matches TRBD1 (5 bases). V was trimmed by 0 bases and J by 0 bases, leaving 15 bases between them. This CDR3 spans 18 amino acids. Germline-derived CDR1 and CDR2 are LGHNA and YSLEER. DNA of the CDR3: TGCGCCAGCAGCCAAGATTGGGAGGGACTGAGCTCTGGAAACACCATATATTTT. Residues: CASSQDWEGLSSGNTIYF.

This clone was picked up one time. J is TRBJ2-1 and V is TRBV27; 7 positions match TRBD2. J was trimmed by 4 bases and V by 3 bases; bases with no gene match: 6. The CDR3 has 15 residues. Germline CDR1 is MNHEY and CDR2 is SMNVEV (reference sequence). The CDR3 region is CASSFRAGTYNEQFF. The CDR3 DNA sequence: TGTGCCAGCAGTTTTAGAGCGGGAACGTACAATGAGCAGTTCTTC.

The genes are TRBV4-1 and TRBJ2-3, with D unresolved. The germline V gene encodes CDR1 MGHRA and CDR2 YSYEKL. CDR3 size: 14 residues. V lost 2 bases, J lost 4 bases, and 10 bases lay in between. The CDR3 region is CASSQPVRSDTQYF. CDR3 in DNA: TGCGCCAGCAGCCAACCCGTACGGTCAGATACGCAGTATTTT.

This chain links TRBV18 with TRBJ2-7; 11 bases agree with TRBD2. The V gene's germline CDR1 is KGHSH and CDR2 LQKENI. V shed 8 bases and J 3 bases; nucleotides not matched to a gene: 6. There are 14 residues in the CDR3. CDR3 bases: TGTGCCAGCCAGAGACTAGCGGGAAACTACGAGCAGTACTTC. Its protein product is CASQRLAGNYEQYF.

The rearrangement uses TRBV5-1 and TRBJ1-3; 8 nucleotides agree with TRBD1. Germline V CDR1 and CDR2: SGHRS, YFSETQ. The CDR3 sequence is 17 residues long. V trimming: 2 bases; J trimming: 1 base; junction bases outside the gene matches: 8. Written as DNA, the CDR3 is TGCGCCAGCAGCTTAACAGGGGGAGTACAGTCTGGAAACACCATATATTTT. Encoded protein: CASSLTGGVQSGNTIYF.

V gene TRBV30 combines with J gene TRBJ1-2, with TRBD1 identical over 7 bases. Germline CDR1 and CDR2: GTSNPN and SVGIG (reference sequence). The CDR3 totals 12 residues. Trimming at V came to 4 bases and at J to 4 bases, leaving 3 bases not matched to a gene. In DNA form, the CDR3 reads TGTGCCTGGACAGGGGGAGCCTATGGCTACACCTTC. This gives the protein CAWTGGAYGYTF.

The chain recombines TRBV6-5 with TRBJ2-2; D is possibly TRBD2 (5 bases). The CDR3 is 14 residues long. Germline V CDR1 and CDR2: MNHEY, SVGAGI. The germline V and J ends were trimmed by 6 bases and 4 bases, with 12 bases remaining between them. The CDR3 DNA follows: TGTGCCAGCAGGGGGTCGGGGAGCACCGGGGAGCTGTTTTTT. Translated, it gives CASRGSGSTGELFF.

The chain recombines TRBV18 with TRBJ1-5; D is unclear. Germline assignment: CDR1 KGHSH and CDR2 LQKENI. CDR3 length: 14 amino acids. V dropped 5 bases and J dropped 0 bases, with 8 bases sitting between them. CDR3 region: CASSSYYSNQPQHF. The CDR3 DNA reads TGTGCCAGCTCATCGTACTATAGCAATCAGCCCCAGCATTTT.

The J gene is TRBJ2-7, the V gene TRBV5-1, with 7 bases fitting TRBD1. Germline V gene sequence: CDR1 SGHRS, CDR2 YFSETQ. The length of the CDR3 is 14 residues. V gave up 0 bases and J gave up 3 bases; unmatched junction bases: 3. This chain's CDR3 is CASSLGQGYYEQYF. The CDR3 DNA is TGCGCCAGCAGCTTGGGACAGGGCTACTACGAGCAGTACTTC.

V and J are TRBV9 and TRBJ1-2, with D unclear. CDR1 SGDLS and CDR2 YYNGEE come from the germline V gene. Trimming stripped 0 bases from V and 4 bases from J, with 7 bases between. The CDR3 is 13 residues long. CDR3 coding DNA: TGTGCCAGCAGCGTAGATCAGTTCTATGGCTACACCTTC. It yields the protein CASSVDQFYGYTF.

CDR3 residues: CASSLGWQGLRGANVLTF. CDR3 DNA: TGTGCCAGCAGCTTAGGTTGGCAGGGGTTGCGTGGGGCCAACGTCCTGACTTTC. The V gene is TRBV7-2, the J gene TRBJ2-6; a possible D gene is TRBD1 (6 bases). The CDR3 has 18 residues. V gave up 1 base and J gave up 3 bases, with 16 bases separating them. The V gene's germline CDR1 is SGHTA and CDR2 FQGNSA.